The 29 T cell receptor beta chains below were found in one sample sequenced in a study of shared clonotypes between healthy human individuals. Produced via immunoSEQ multiplex PCR; TCRdb's table is partial and in-frame only. Of some 490,000 clones in the sample, about 72% are singletons; the top ten hold around 13%. Sequenced sample: PBMCs. The receptors originated from a woman aged 35 to 49 in good health. Some clones in this sample may be carry-over from other donors' samples.

The V call is TRBV5-4, the J call TRBJ2-5, with TRBD1 identical over 8 bases. The V and J ends lost 0 bases and 4 bases, in that order; junction bases with no gene match: 5. Germline V gene sequence: CDR1 SGHNT, CDR2 YYREEE (reference sequence). This CDR3 has 15 amino acids. CDR3: CASSLEGQDGETQYF. CDR3 DNA: TGTGCCAGCAGCTTGGAGGGACAGGATGGAGAGACCCAGTACTTC.

V is TRBV6-6 and J is TRBJ1-2; perhaps TRBD1 as D (5 bases). The CDR3 has 12 residues. Germline loops: CDR1 MNHNY, CDR2 SVGAGI (reference sequence). Deletions cut 6 bases from V and 4 bases from J, with 9 bases between. CDR3 protein: CASRETAYGYTF. The CDR3 nucleotides read TGTGCCAGCAGAGAGACAGCCTATGGCTACACCTTC.

V and J are TRBV18 and TRBJ2-5; TRBD1 matches 7 bases. Germline V lookup: CDR1 KGHSH, CDR2 LQKENI. The CDR3 has 13 residues. The trim removed 6 bases at V and 2 bases at J, leaving 3 bases unmatched. The CDR3 sequence is CASSQTGQETQYF. The CDR3 DNA reads as TGTGCCAGCTCCCAGACAGGGCAAGAGACCCAGTACTTC. The whole variable domain, filled in from reference TRBV18 and TRBJ2-5, reads NAGVMQNPRHLVRRRGQEARLRCSPMKGHSHVYWYRQLPEEGLKFMVYLQKENIIDESGMPKERFSAEFPKEGPSILRIQQVVRGDSAAYFCASSQTGQETQYFGPGTRLLVL.

The J gene is TRBJ2-3, the V gene TRBV7-8; tentatively, D is TRBD2 (6 bases). The CDR3 totals 16 residues. Trimming removed 1 base at V and 5 bases at J, with 16 bases between. The germline V gene has CDR1 SGHVS and CDR2 FQNEAQ. The CDR3 here is CASSLVGRRKVDTQYF. CDR3 DNA: TGTGCCAGCAGCTTAGTGGGGAGGCGGAAGGTAGATACGCAGTATTTT.

The chain employs TRBV28 and TRBJ1-1; TRBD1 matches 8 bases. From germline, CDR1 is MDHEN and CDR2 SYDVKM. This CDR3 is built from 13 residues. The J segment lost 1 base and the V segment lost 8 bases, leaving 3 bases of the junction unmatched. CDR3 sequence: CASRRGPNTEAFF. The DNA for the CDR3 is TGTGCCAGCCGCAGGGGGCCGAACACTGAAGCTTTCTTT.

The rearrangement joins TRBV6-1 to TRBJ1-4; D ambiguous. Germline V gene sequence: CDR1 MNHNS, CDR2 SASEGT. Trimming took 2 bases from V and 1 from J, leaving 8 bases between them. The CDR3 has 15 amino acids. CDR3 amino acids: CASSEQTVTNEKLFF. CDR3 DNA sequence: TGTGCCAGCAGTGAACAAACAGTAACTAATGAAAAACTGTTTTTT.

The V and J genes are TRBV6-5 and TRBJ2-3; TRBD1 is a possible D gene (5 bases). The germline V gene encodes CDR1 MNHEY and CDR2 SVGAGI. The CDR3 spans 15 residues. The V end lost 0 bases, the J end lost 1 base, and 8 bases lay between the germline ends. The CDR3 sequence: CASSYSWGGTDTQYF. The DNA of the CDR3 is TGTGCCAGCAGTTACTCATGGGGCGGCACAGATACGCAGTATTTT.

J is TRBJ1-1 and V is TRBV19; TRBD1 is a possible D gene (5 bases). Between the trimmed V and J ends, which lost 8 bases and 4 bases, there was a span of 14 bases. This CDR3 is built from 13 residues. Per germline, CDR1 LNHDA and CDR2 SQIVND (reference sequence). CDR3 amino acids: CASERGRSTEAFF. The CDR3 nucleotides are TGTGCCAGTGAGAGGGGTCGAAGCACTGAAGCTTTCTTT.

The J gene is TRBJ1-6, the V gene TRBV6-5; 8 nucleotides align to TRBD1. Looked up from germline, CDR1 is MNHEY and CDR2 is SVGAGI. Unmatched junction bases numbered 6, after V lost 5 bases and J lost 9 bases. The CDR3 is made up of 14 amino acids. The CDR3 loop is CASSLQGARSPLHF. As DNA, the CDR3 is TGTGCCAGCAGTCTGCAGGGGGCGCGTTCACCCCTCCACTTT.

The V and J genes are TRBV9 and TRBJ2-1; TRBD1 agrees at 9 bases. Trimming at V came to 4 bases and at J to 3 bases, leaving 8 bases not matched to a gene. Germline lookup yields CDR1 SGDLS and CDR2 YYNGEE. The CDR3 runs 16 residues. CDR3 coding DNA: TGTGCCAGCAGCAATACCGGGACAGGGATCTACAATGAGCAGTTCTTC. This gives the protein CASSNTGTGIYNEQFF.

The V gene is TRBV5-8, the J gene TRBJ2-5, with D perhaps being TRBD1 or TRBD2 (5 bases each). The CDR3 is 15 amino acids. With 4 bases removed from V and 3 bases from J, the gap between germline ends came to 16 bases. Germline V gene lookup returns CDR1 SGHTS and CDR2 YDEGEE. CDR3 coding DNA: TGTGCCAGCAGCGCCCGTCGGGGCGAAAAAGAGACCCAGTACTTC. This translates into CASSARRGEKETQYF.

The chain links TRBV7-8 to TRBJ1-2; 7 bases line up with TRBD1. J lost 0 bases, V lost 5 bases, and 9 bases had no gene match. Germline V CDR1 and CDR2: SGHVS, FQNEAQ. CDR3 length: 16 residues. The CDR3 DNA sequence: TGTGCCAGCAGCGTATCCCGGGACAGTTCTAACTATGGCTACACCTTC. It encodes CASSVSRDSSNYGYTF.

This clone showed up just once. V and J are TRBV6-5 and TRBJ2-2; possible D gene TRBD2, 5 bases. The CDR3 contains 15 residues. Germline CDR1 and CDR2: MNHEY and SVGAGI. V was trimmed by 0 bases and J by 1 base, leaving 6 bases between them. The DNA of the CDR3 is TGTGCCAGCAGTTACTCGGCGGGGAACACCGGGGAGCTGTTTTTT. Its protein product is CASSYSAGNTGELFF.

This chain joins TRBV27 and TRBJ1-1, with 10 bases matching TRBD1. Trimming cost V 3 bases and J 6 bases; bases outside gene matches: 4. This CDR3 has 14 amino acids. Germline CDR1 and CDR2: MNHEY and SMNVEV (reference sequence). CDR3 sequence reads: CASSFLGQGAEAFF. As DNA, the CDR3 is TGTGCCAGCAGTTTTCTCGGACAGGGGGCTGAAGCTTTCTTT.

There are a few counts of this clone. The rearrangement uses TRBV5-1 and TRBJ1-1; D is perhaps TRBD1 (6 bases). This CDR3 has 15 amino acids. The germline V gene encodes CDR1 SGHRS and CDR2 YFSETQ. Trimming took 10 bases from V and 0 from J, leaving 19 bases between them. CDR3 in amino acids: CASRGQGQVNTEAFF. CDR3 DNA: TGCGCCTCCCGGGGGCAGGGCCAGGTGAACACTGAAGCTTTCTTT.

The gene calls are TRBV7-3 and TRBJ2-2, with 13 bases matching TRBD2. Germline trimming cut 2 bases from V and 7 bases from J; bases unmatched to any gene: 7. Germline V gene data show CDR1 as SGHTA and CDR2 as FQGTGA. This CDR3 spans 17 amino acids. CDR3 nucleotides: TGTGCCAGCAGCTTAGGGACTAGCGGGATAGGAGGCGGGGAGCTGTTTTTT. Protein: CASSLGTSGIGGGELFF. Variable domain in full (rest from reference TRBV7-3 and TRBJ2-2): GAGVSQTPSNKVTEKGKYVELRCDPISGHTALYWYRQSLGQGPEFLIYFQGTGAADDSGLPNDRFFAVRPEGSVSTLKIQRTERGDSAVYLCASSLGTSGIGGGELFFGEGSRLTVL.

The J gene is TRBJ2-7, the V gene TRBV19; 12 nucleotides match TRBD2. The CDR3 runs to 15 residues. From germline, CDR1 is LNHDA and CDR2 SQIVND (reference sequence). V was pared by 5 bases and J by 9 bases, with 11 bases of the junction left unmatched. The CDR3 DNA is TGTGCCAGTAGTGACCGGACTAGCGGGAACGACCTGCAGTACTTC. Its translation is CASSDRTSGNDLQYF.

J is TRBJ2-1 and V is TRBV7-6; 9 nucleotides agree with TRBD2. The V gene's germline CDR1 is SGHVS and CDR2 FNYEAQ. The CDR3 runs 16 residues. The ends lost 1 base at V and 0 bases at J; junction bases unmatched: 1. This CDR3 reads CASSLGGLASYNEQFF. The CDR3 DNA follows: TGTGCCAGCAGCTTAGGGGGACTAGCCTCCTACAATGAGCAGTTCTTC.

The V gene is TRBV27, the J gene TRBJ1-2; unclear D gene. Germline CDR1 and CDR2: MNHEY and SMNVEV (reference sequence). The V end lost 5 bases, the J end lost 6 bases, and 16 bases lay between the germline ends. The CDR3 contains 14 residues. The CDR3 DNA is TGTGCCAGCAGTCCTTCCGGGAGGCTCGATGGCTACACCTTC. Its protein is CASSPSGRLDGYTF.

About this clone itself: A much larger clone sits a single nucleotide away, making a read error possible. The chain has TRBV9 and TRBJ2-7; 12 bases agree with TRBD2. The germline V gene encodes CDR1 SGDLS and CDR2 YYNGEE. The CDR3 consists of 18 residues. CDR3: CASGVAPYGLAGTYEQYF. The CDR3 region has the DNA TGTGCCAGCGGCGTAGCCCCCTATGGACTAGCGGGAACCTACGAGCAGTACTTC.

The gene calls are TRBV20-1 and TRBJ2-1; TRBD2 is a possible D gene (6 bases). CDR3 length: 10 residues. Germline CDR1 and CDR2: DFQATT and SNEGSKA (reference sequence). CDR3 sequence reads: CSGGYNEQFF. The CDR3 coding sequence is TGCAGCGGGGGCTACAATGAGCAGTTCTTC.

This clone showed up just a few times. CDR3 in amino acids: CASSVGAPTVDKNIQYF. The DNA of the CDR3 is TGTGCCAGCAGCGTAGGGGCGCCGACGGTAGACAAAAACATTCAGTACTTC. J is TRBJ2-4 and V is TRBV9; D call uncertain. V lost 0 bases and J 3 bases, leaving 16 bases between the germline ends. CDR1 and CDR2 (germline): SGDLS, YYNGEE. The CDR3 loop spans 17 amino acids. The full variable domain, in which reference TRBV9 and TRBJ2-4 provide the parts outside the CDR3, is DSGVTQTPKHLITATGQRVTLRCSPRSGDLSVYWYQQSLDQGLQFLIQYYNGEERAKGNILERFSAQQFPDLHSELNLSSLELGDSALYFCASSVGAPTVDKNIQYFGAGTRLSVL.

The rearrangement links TRBV5-6 to TRBJ2-7; 7 nucleotides agree with TRBD1. The CDR3 spans 14 residues. The germline gives CDR1 SGHDT, CDR2 YYEEEE. V trimming: 3 bases; J trimming: 3 bases; junction bases outside the gene matches: 6. The CDR3 loop is CASSWDDRVYEQYF. The CDR3 DNA sequence: TGTGCCAGCAGCTGGGACGACAGGGTCTACGAGCAGTACTTC.

The chain links TRBV7-3 to TRBJ2-1, with no clear D. The CDR3 has 12 amino acids. In germline, CDR1 is SGHTA, CDR2 FQGTGA. V was trimmed by 5 bases and J by 12 bases, leaving 14 bases between them. The CDR3 loop is CASSPLDAGQFF. The CDR3 DNA is TGTGCCAGCAGCCCCCTCGATGCCGGGCAGTTCTTC.

The chain recombines TRBV4-1 with TRBJ2-1; 12 bases are shared with TRBD2. CDR3 length: 15 residues. Germline V gives CDR1 MGHRA, CDR2 YSYEKL. V was clipped by 6 bases and J by 6 bases; unmatched bases: 6. Here the CDR3 reads CASRPGLAGSNEQFF. The CDR3 DNA sequence: TGCGCCAGCAGGCCGGGACTAGCGGGTTCCAATGAGCAGTTCTTC.

This chain links TRBV7-6 with TRBJ2-5, with D perhaps TRBD2 (6 bases). V lost 1 base and J lost 5, with 14 bases in between. The germline CDR1 and CDR2 sequences are SGHVS and FNYEAQ. The CDR3 is 15 residues long. CDR3 region: CASSLGTGVYETQYF. Written as DNA, the CDR3 is TGTGCCAGCAGCTTAGGAACGGGAGTCTATGAGACCCAGTACTTC.

This chain uses TRBV4-2 with TRBJ1-5, with 9 bases fitting TRBD1. CDR3 size: 16 residues. V gave up 3 bases and J gave up 4 bases; unmatched junction bases: 7. CDR1 and CDR2 (germline): LGHNA, YNFKEQ. As DNA, the CDR3 is TGTGCCAGCAGCCACGCCCCGGGACAGGGAAATCAGCCCCAGCATTTT. This encodes CASSHAPGQGNQPQHF.

V is TRBV5-1 and J is TRBJ2-1; the match to TRBD2 covers 7 bases. The CDR3 is 14 residues long. J lost 7 bases, V lost 5 bases, and 9 bases had no gene match. Germline lookup yields CDR1 SGHRS and CDR2 YFSETQ. In DNA, the CDR3 is TGCGCCAGCAGAGCCCGGCGGGAGCGTAATGAGCAGTTCTTC. Translation: CASRARRERNEQFF.

This chain connects TRBV5-1 to TRBJ1-2, with D possibly TRBD1 on 6 matching bases. CDR1 SGHRS and CDR2 YFSETQ come from the germline V gene. Deletions cut 4 bases from V and 1 base from J, with 11 bases between. The CDR3 contains 14 residues. Written as DNA, the CDR3 is TGCGCCAGCAGCGCGGGGGCCGGTAACTATGGCTACACCTTC. It translates to CASSAGAGNYGYTF.